One sample yielded the 30 T cell receptor beta chains listed below, sequenced in a study of beta chain features in type 1 diabetes (dated by TCRdb to 2016 to 2019). Receptor amplification or capture employed the immunoSEQ multiplex PCR assay. The entire amount of isolated RNA was reverse transcribed using the High Capacity cDNA Reverse Transcription Kit, so the sequenced TCRB transcripts were expressed ones. Held by TCRdb, this immuneACCESS table contains in-frame sequences only and omits some clones. Under half of the omission traces to an unresolved V gene where checked; the cause of the rest is unknown. In this sample the table shows roughly 500,000 clones, more than 9.5% of which occur a single time. 0.046% of the sample is taken by the ten largest. Sequenced: naive CD4+ T cells from blood. The cell subset or site label on this specimen signifies: true naive CD4+ T cells. These receptors were taken from a woman aged 18-29 years in good health.

V is TRBV2 and J is TRBJ1-2; TRBD1 agrees at 8 bases. The CDR3 length is 13 residues. Germline values: CDR1 SNHLY, CDR2 FYNNEI. The junction had 8 bases not matched to a gene; V was cut back by 6 bases and J by 8 bases. The CDR3, as DNA: TGTGCCAGCAGCGGACAGGGTCAGAACGGCTACACCTTC. The encoded protein is CASSGQGQNGYTF. The whole variable domain, remainder taken from reference TRBV2 and TRBJ1-2, is EPEVTQTPSHQVTQMGQEVILRCVPISNHLYFYWYRQILGQKVEFLVSFYNNEISEKSEIFDDQFSVERPDGSNFTLKIRSTKLEDSAMYFCASSGQGQNGYTFGSGTRLTVV.

The table lists this clone with a few counts. CDR3 coding DNA: TGTGCCAGCAGATCCGACAGGGGGCCTTCACCCCTCCACTTT. Translated: CASRSDRGPSPLHF. This chain uses TRBV9 with TRBJ1-6, with 10 bases lining up with TRBD1. CDR1 is SGDLS, CDR2 YYNGEE, per germline. Losses at the gene ends were 5 bases for V and 9 bases for J; bases not matched to a gene: 5. The CDR3 totals 14 residues.

V is TRBV4-1 and J is TRBJ2-1, with TRBD2 matching over 12 bases. The CDR3 extends over 17 amino acids. Unmatched junction bases numbered 5, after V lost 4 bases and J lost 1 base. Per the germline V gene, CDR1 is MGHRA and CDR2 is YSYEKL. CDR3 loop: CASSPTSGRGSYNEQFF. The CDR3 DNA follows: TGCGCCAGCAGCCCGACTAGCGGGAGAGGGTCCTACAATGAGCAGTTCTTC.

The V gene is TRBV29-1, the J gene TRBJ2-5, with D unresolved. CDR1 and CDR2 (germline): SQVTM, ANQGSEA. The length of the CDR3 is 12 residues. Trimming took 3 bases from V and 5 from J, leaving 10 bases between them. The CDR3: CSVDYPRETQYF. The CDR3 bases are TGCAGCGTTGACTACCCACGGGAGACCCAGTACTTC.

This clone came up a few times. V gene TRBV5-1 combines with J gene TRBJ1-1; TRBD1 is a possible D gene (5 bases). The CDR3 runs 14 residues. CDR1 is SGHRS and CDR2 is YFSETQ in the germline V gene. V was cut by 7 bases and J by 4 bases, with 17 bases left in between. Here the CDR3 DNA reads TGCGCCAGCGCCTCGGGGGTTTTTGGCACTGAAGCTTTCTTT. Its protein product is CASASGVFGTEAFF.

This clone has more than one count but fewer than ten. The chain uses TRBV6-1 and TRBJ2-3; D is ambiguous. The CDR3 contains 14 residues. Germline assignment: CDR1 MNHNS and CDR2 SASEGT. Trimming took off 6 bases at V and 6 bases at J, with 16 bases between the two ends. CDR3 DNA: TGTGCCAGCAGGAAGGAAGCCCTAGGGGATACGCAGTATTTT. Its translation is CASRKEALGDTQYF.

The chain combines TRBV2 with TRBJ2-1; 7 bases map to TRBD2. This CDR3 contains 15 residues. Germline loops: CDR1 SNHLY, CDR2 FYNNEI. Trimming cost V 3 bases and J 8 bases; bases outside gene matches: 10. This chain's CDR3 is CASSDVTSLRYEQFF. DNA of the CDR3: TGTGCCAGCAGTGATGTGACTAGCCTCCGCTATGAGCAGTTCTTC.

The rearrangement joins TRBV5-1 to TRBJ2-5; the D gene is possibly TRBD1 (5 bases). V was cut by 0 bases and J by 4 bases, with 13 bases left in between. Germline V gene data show CDR1 as SGHRS and CDR2 as YFSETQ. The CDR3 is made up of 15 amino acids. CDR3: CASSLDRWAGETQYF. CDR3 in DNA: TGCGCCAGCAGCTTGGACAGGTGGGCAGGAGAGACCCAGTACTTC.

The DNA of the CDR3 is TGTGCCCTCGGGACTAGCGGGAAGGCGGCCTACAATGAGCAGTTCTTC. Translating gives CALGTSGKAAYNEQFF. This chain uses TRBV10-3 with TRBJ2-1, with 13 bases that match TRBD2. The CDR3 totals 16 residues. Germline CDR1 ENHRY, CDR2 SYGVKD. V shed 11 bases, J shed 2 bases, and the junction held 9 bases outside the gene matches.

This chain links TRBV5-1 with TRBJ2-4, with 8 bases matching TRBD2. Trimming cost V 0 bases and J 6 bases; bases outside gene matches: 5. Germline CDR1 reads SGHRS; CDR2 reads YFSETQ. The CDR3 loop spans 15 amino acids. CDR3 nucleotides: TGCGCCAGCAGCTTGGCGGGAGGGGCTAGAAACATTCAGTACTTC. This sequence encodes CASSLAGGARNIQYF.

In DNA, the CDR3 is TGTGCCAGCAGCCCCCGGATGAACAATGAGCAGTTCTTC. Translating gives CASSPRMNNEQFF. The chain joins TRBV9 to TRBJ2-1; unclear D gene. This CDR3 region has 13 residues. The V gene lost 4 bases and the J gene lost 5 bases, with 10 bases spanning the gap. Per germline, CDR1 SGDLS and CDR2 YYNGEE. Variable domain in full (rest from reference TRBV9 and TRBJ2-1): DSGVTQTPKHLITATGQRVTLRCSPRSGDLSVYWYQQSLDQGLQFLIQYYNGEERAKGNILERFSAQQFPDLHSELNLSSLELGDSALYFCASSPRMNNEQFFGPGTRLTVL.

This sequence joins TRBV4-1 and TRBJ2-7, with D unclear. The length of the CDR3 is 15 residues. V dropped 0 bases and J dropped 1 base, with 10 bases sitting between them. Germline V lookup: CDR1 MGHRA, CDR2 YSYEKL. The CDR3 sequence is CASSQEGERSYEQYF. In nucleotides, the CDR3 is TGCGCCAGCAGCCAAGAAGGCGAGAGATCCTACGAGCAGTACTTC.

V is TRBV29-1 and J is TRBJ1-4; D is unclear. V lost 6 bases, J lost 5 bases, and 16 bases lay in between. CDR3 length: 14 residues. Germline values: CDR1 SQVTM, CDR2 ANQGSEA. The CDR3 DNA follows: TGCAGCGTCTCCTACGGGAACCTCAATGAAAAACTGTTTTTT. Translated: CSVSYGNLNEKLFF.

Turning to this clone: One end of the junction fails to match germline, which may point to a read error. The V call is TRBV6-6, the J call TRBJ2-1; D tentatively fits TRBD1 or TRBD2 (5 bases each). This CDR3 contains 12 residues. The V gene's germline CDR1 is MNHNY and CDR2 SVGAGI (reference sequence). CDR3 in amino acids: CASSYKRDQSLF. The CDR3 DNA reads TGTGCCAGCAGTTACAAAAGGGACCAAAGTCTCTTC.

This clone was seen more than once but under ten times. The CDR3 sequence is CSVAGSTEAFF. The CDR3 bases are TGCAGCGTCGCAGGGAGCACTGAAGCTTTCTTT. The V and J genes are TRBV29-1 and TRBJ1-1; the D gene is possibly TRBD1 (5 bases). The CDR3 has 11 amino acids. V gave up 6 bases and J gave up 4 bases, with 9 bases separating them. Germline V gene sequence: CDR1 SQVTM, CDR2 ANQGSEA.

The V and J genes are TRBV28 and TRBJ1-1; D is possibly TRBD1 (5 bases). V was clipped by 4 bases and J by 8 bases, with 8 bases between them. The CDR3 is 11 amino acids. Germline-derived CDR1 and CDR2 are MDHEN and SYDVKM. CDR3 bases: TGTGCCAGCAGTTCAGGGAACGAAGCTTTCTTT. Amino acids: CASSSGNEAFF.

The V call is TRBV27, the J call TRBJ2-3, with D possibly being TRBD1 (7 bases). Germline loops: CDR1 MNHEY, CDR2 SMNVEV (reference sequence). V lost 5 bases to trimming and J lost 6 bases, with 24 bases between them. CDR3 size: 17 residues. The CDR3 nucleotides are TGTGCCAGCAGTCTATACCGCGGAGGGGGCGCAAGTGATACGCAGTATTTT. Amino acids: CASSLYRGGGASDTQYF.

This rearrangement joins TRBV14 to TRBJ2-7; 8 nucleotides align to TRBD2. Germline loops: CDR1 SGHDN, CDR2 FVKESK. This CDR3 is built from 13 residues. Trimming took 3 bases from V and 7 from J; bases not matched to a gene: 5. CDR3 DNA: TGTGCCAGCAGCCAGGCTAGCGGGTGGGAGCAGTACTTC. Encoded protein: CASSQASGWEQYF.

This clone occurred a few times. The chain carries TRBV18 and TRBJ2-3, with 8 positions matching TRBD2. The CDR3 extends over 15 amino acids. V was clipped by 3 bases and J by 3 bases; unmatched bases: 5. In germline, CDR1 is KGHSH, CDR2 LQKENI. Here the CDR3 DNA reads TGTGCCAGCTCACCGCGCGCTAGCGGGACAGATACGCAGTATTTT. Residues: CASSPRASGTDTQYF.

The table lists this clone with a few counts. This rearrangement joins TRBV30 to TRBJ2-7, with D maybe TRBD1 (6 bases). The CDR3 covers 15 residues. Between the trimmed V and J ends, which lost 3 bases and 4 bases, there was a span of 19 bases. From germline, CDR1 is GTSNPN and CDR2 SVGIG (reference sequence). The CDR3 bases are TGTGCCTGGAGAGGCCGGACAGCACCGGAATACGAGCAGTACTTC. Translation: CAWRGRTAPEYEQYF. The whole variable domain, filled in from reference TRBV30 and TRBJ2-7, reads SQTIHQWPATLVQPVGSPLSLECTVEGTSNPNLYWYRQAAGRGLQLLFYSVGIGQISSEVPQNLSASRPQDRQFILSSKKLLLSDSGFYLCAWRGRTAPEYEQYFGPGTRLTVT.

Only a few counts were recorded for this clone. V is TRBV12-5 and J is TRBJ1-1, with D maybe TRBD1 (5 bases). The V gene's germline CDR1 is LGHNT and CDR2 FRNRAP. Trimming removed 3 bases at V and 5 bases at J, with 10 bases between. CDR3 length: 13 amino acids. The CDR3 spells CASGFGWGTEAFF. Written as DNA, the CDR3 is TGTGCTAGTGGTTTCGGCTGGGGGACTGAAGCTTTCTTT.

This clone was counted between two and nine times. The same CDR3 can be traced to other DNA sequences in this sample. This chain connects TRBV15 to TRBJ2-1, with D possibly being TRBD2 (5 bases). The CDR3 spans 17 residues. Between the trimmed V and J ends, which lost 3 bases and 0 bases, there was a span of 15 bases. Germline loops: CDR1 LNHNV, CDR2 YYDKDF (reference sequence). The CDR3: CATSRAGSPVSYNEQFF. Written as DNA, the CDR3 is TGTGCCACCAGCAGGGCGGGTAGTCCGGTCTCCTACAATGAGCAGTTCTTC.

CDR3 in amino acids: CSAGRGEQYF. Written as DNA, the CDR3 is TGCAGTGCAGGACGAGGCGAGCAGTACTTC. V is TRBV20-1 and J is TRBJ2-7, with D unclear. Germline V gene sequence: CDR1 DFQATT, CDR2 SNEGSKA (reference sequence). Deletions cut 6 bases from V and 6 bases from J, with 9 bases between. This CDR3 is built from 10 residues.

J is TRBJ1-2 and V is TRBV6-5; 7 nucleotides match TRBD1. The germline gives CDR1 MNHEY, CDR2 SVGAGI. The CDR3 is 14 residues long. The ends lost 5 bases at V and 1 base at J; junction bases unmatched: 4. CDR3 sequence reads: CASSRDSINYGYTF. DNA of the CDR3: TGTGCCAGCAGTAGGGACAGCATTAACTATGGCTACACCTTC.

The V and J genes are TRBV23-1 and TRBJ1-2; TRBD1 matches at 8 bases. TRBV23-1 is recorded as an ORF, its role being uncertain. V gave up 5 bases and J gave up 6 bases; unmatched junction bases: 17. The CDR3 length is 17 residues. CDR3 sequence (DNA): TGCGCCAGCAGTAGGGACCAGGGGGCGCCTGATATTAATGGCTACACCTTC. Its translation is CASSRDQGAPDINGYTF.

The chain joins TRBV7-9 to TRBJ1-5; possibly TRBD1 for D (5 bases). CDR3 length: 15 residues. CDR1 SEHNR and CDR2 FQNEAQ come from the germline V gene (reference sequence). V was shortened by 3 bases and J by 4 bases, with 13 bases between the two germline ends. CDR3: CASSLSGGVNQPQHF. CDR3 DNA: TGTGCCAGCAGCTTGTCAGGAGGGGTGAATCAGCCCCAGCATTTT.

This clone was picked up a small number of times. The CDR3 DNA follows: TGTGCCAGCAGCAGGGACAGGGTGGATGAAGCTTTCTTT. It codes for CASSRDRVDEAFF. V gene TRBV6-5 combines with J gene TRBJ1-1; the match to TRBD1 covers 9 bases. CDR3 length equals 13 residues. Germline V gene data show CDR1 as MNHEY and CDR2 as SVGAGI. J gave up 7 bases and V 6 bases, and 6 bases lay outside the gene matches.

The gene calls are TRBV7-2 and TRBJ1-2; possible D gene TRBD1, 5 bases. The V gene lost 5 bases and the J gene lost 0 bases, with 10 bases spanning the gap. Per the germline V gene, CDR1 is SGHTA and CDR2 is FQGNSA. The CDR3 extends over 14 amino acids. DNA of the CDR3: TGTGCCAGCAGCCCCAGGACAACTAACTATGGCTACACCTTC. It is translated as CASSPRTTNYGYTF.

The J gene is TRBJ2-1, the V gene TRBV9; D is perhaps TRBD2 (5 bases). This CDR3 contains 15 residues. Germline CDR1 is SGDLS and CDR2 is YYNGEE. Between the trimmed V and J ends, which lost 4 bases and 0 bases, there was a span of 11 bases. The CDR3 DNA reads TGTGCCAGCAGCCCAGACGGGAACTCCTACAATGAGCAGTTCTTC. It specifies CASSPDGNSYNEQFF.

The CDR3 loop is CASSVADHTDTQYF. As DNA, the CDR3 is TGTGCCAGCAGCGTAGCCGACCACACAGATACGCAGTATTTT. The rearrangement uses TRBV9 and TRBJ2-3; D gene ambiguous. V dropped 0 bases and J dropped 2 bases, with 7 bases sitting between them. CDR1 is SGDLS and CDR2 is YYNGEE in the germline V gene. This CDR3 is built from 14 residues.